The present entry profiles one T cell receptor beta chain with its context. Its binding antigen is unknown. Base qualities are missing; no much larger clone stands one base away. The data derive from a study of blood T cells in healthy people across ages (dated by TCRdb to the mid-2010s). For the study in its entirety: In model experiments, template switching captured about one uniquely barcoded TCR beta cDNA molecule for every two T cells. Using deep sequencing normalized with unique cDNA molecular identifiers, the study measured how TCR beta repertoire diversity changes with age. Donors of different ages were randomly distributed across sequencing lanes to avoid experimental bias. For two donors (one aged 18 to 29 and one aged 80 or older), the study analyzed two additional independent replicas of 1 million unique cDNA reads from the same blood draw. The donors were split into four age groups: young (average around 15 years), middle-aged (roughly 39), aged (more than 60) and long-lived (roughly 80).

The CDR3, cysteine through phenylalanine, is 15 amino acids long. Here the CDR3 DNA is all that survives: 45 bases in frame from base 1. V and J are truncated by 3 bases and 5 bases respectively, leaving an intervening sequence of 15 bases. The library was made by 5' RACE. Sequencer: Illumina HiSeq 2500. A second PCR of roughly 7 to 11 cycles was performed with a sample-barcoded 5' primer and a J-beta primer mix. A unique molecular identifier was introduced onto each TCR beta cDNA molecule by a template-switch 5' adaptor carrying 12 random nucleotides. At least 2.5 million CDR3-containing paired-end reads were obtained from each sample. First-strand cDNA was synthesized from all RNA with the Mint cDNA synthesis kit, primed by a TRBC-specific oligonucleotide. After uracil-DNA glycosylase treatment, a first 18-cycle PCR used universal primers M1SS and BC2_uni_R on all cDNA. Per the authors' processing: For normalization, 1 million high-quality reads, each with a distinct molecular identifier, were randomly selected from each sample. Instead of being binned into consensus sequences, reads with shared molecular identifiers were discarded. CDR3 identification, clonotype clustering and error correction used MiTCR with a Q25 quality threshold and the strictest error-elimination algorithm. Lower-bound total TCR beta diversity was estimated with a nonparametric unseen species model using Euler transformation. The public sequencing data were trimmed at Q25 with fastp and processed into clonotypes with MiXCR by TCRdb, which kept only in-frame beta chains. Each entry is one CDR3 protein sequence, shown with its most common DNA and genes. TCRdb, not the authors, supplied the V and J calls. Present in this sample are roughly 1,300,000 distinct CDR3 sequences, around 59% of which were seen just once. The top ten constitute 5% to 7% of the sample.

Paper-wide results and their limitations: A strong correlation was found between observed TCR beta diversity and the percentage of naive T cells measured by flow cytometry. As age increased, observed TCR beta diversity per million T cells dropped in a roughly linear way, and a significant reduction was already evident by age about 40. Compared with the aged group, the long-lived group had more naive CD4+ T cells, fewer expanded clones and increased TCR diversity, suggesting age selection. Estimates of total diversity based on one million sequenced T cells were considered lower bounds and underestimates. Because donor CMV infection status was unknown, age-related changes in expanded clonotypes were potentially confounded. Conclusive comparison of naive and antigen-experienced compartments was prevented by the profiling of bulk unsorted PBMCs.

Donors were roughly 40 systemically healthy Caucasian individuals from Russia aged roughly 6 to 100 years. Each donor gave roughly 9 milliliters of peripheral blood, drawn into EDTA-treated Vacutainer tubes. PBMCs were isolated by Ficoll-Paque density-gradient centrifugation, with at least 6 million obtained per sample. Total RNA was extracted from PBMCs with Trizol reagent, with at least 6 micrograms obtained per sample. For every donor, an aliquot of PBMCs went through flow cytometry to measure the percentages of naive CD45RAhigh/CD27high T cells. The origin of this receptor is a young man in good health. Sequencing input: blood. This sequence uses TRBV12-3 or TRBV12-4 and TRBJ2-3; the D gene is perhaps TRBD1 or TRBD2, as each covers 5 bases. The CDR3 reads CASSFGTRAKDTQYF. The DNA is TGTGCCAGCAGTTTTGGGACCCGGGCGAAAGATACGCAGTATTTT.